The present T cell receptor beta chain was sequenced within a study of T cells in tuberculosis. Study findings and constraints: Active tuberculosis TCR-alpha repertoires lay closer to GMM-specific TCRs than IGRA-negative controls, suggesting clonal expansion. The TCR-beta difference was not significant; alpha differences partly reflected length.

Adolescents were screened for latent TB by skin test and IGRA. On this clone itself: Its antigen remains unidentified.

The V gene lost 0 bases and the J gene lost 6 bases, with 14 bases spanning the gap. Germline-derived CDR1 and CDR2 are MGHDK and SYGVNS. The CDR3 has 15 residues. Clones were read by immunoSEQ multiplex PCR, and TCRdb kept only the in-frame ones, dropping some. Among about 41,000 clones listed, 95% were seen once. This TCR came from a donor aged 5-35 years with latent tuberculosis or without tuberculosis infection. The sequencing sample was made of PBMCs. This chain links TRBV25-1 with TRBJ1-1, with a tentative D call TRBD1 (5 bases). CDR3 DNA sequence: TGTGCCAGCAGTGAATATAGACAGCCGTCCTCTGAAGCTTTCTTT. Protein product: CASSEYRQPSSEAFF.